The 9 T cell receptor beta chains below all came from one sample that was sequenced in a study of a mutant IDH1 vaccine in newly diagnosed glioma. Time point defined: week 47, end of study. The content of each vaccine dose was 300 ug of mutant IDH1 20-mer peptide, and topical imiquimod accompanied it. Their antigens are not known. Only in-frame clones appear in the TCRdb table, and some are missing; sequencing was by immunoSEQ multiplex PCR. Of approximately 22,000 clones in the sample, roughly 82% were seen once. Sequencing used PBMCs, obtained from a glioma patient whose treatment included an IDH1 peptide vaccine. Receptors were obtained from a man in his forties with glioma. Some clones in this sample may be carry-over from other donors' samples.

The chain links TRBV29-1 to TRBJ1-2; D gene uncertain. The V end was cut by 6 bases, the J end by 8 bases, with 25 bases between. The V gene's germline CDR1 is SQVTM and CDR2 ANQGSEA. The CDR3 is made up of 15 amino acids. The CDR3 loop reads CSVSPPRAVPGGYTF. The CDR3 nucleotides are TGCAGCGTCTCCCCCCCGAGGGCAGTCCCCGGGGGCTACACCTTC.

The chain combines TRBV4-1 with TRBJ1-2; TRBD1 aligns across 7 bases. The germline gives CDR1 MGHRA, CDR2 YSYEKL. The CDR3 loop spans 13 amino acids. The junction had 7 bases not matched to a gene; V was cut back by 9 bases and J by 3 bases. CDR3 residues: CASRGTAHYGYTF. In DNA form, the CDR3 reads TGCGCCAGTAGGGGGACAGCGCACTATGGCTACACCTTC.

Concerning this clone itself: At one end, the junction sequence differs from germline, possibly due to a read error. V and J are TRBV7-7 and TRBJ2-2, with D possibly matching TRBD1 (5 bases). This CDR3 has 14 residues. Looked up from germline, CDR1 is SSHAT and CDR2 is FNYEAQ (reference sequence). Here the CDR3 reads CASSLGATTGELFF. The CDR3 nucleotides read TGTGCTAGCAGCTTAGGGGCCACGACCGGGGAGCTGTTTTTT.

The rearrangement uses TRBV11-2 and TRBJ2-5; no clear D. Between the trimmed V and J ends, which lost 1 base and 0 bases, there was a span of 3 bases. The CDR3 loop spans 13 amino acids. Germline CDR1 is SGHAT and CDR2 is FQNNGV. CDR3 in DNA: TGTGCCAGCAGCTTAGGACACCAAGAGACCCAGTACTTC. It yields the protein CASSLGHQETQYF.

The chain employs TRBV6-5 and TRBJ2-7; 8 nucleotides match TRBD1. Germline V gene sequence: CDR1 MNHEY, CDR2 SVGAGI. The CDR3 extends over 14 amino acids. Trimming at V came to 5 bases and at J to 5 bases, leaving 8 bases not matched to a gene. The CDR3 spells CASSRTGTFDEQYF. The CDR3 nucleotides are TGTGCCAGCAGTCGGACAGGGACCTTTGACGAGCAGTACTTC.

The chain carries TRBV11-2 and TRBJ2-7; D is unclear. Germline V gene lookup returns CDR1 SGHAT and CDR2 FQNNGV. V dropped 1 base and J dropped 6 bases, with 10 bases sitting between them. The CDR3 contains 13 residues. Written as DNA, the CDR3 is TGTGCCAGCAGCTTAGTCGCAACTGGCGAGCAGTACTTC. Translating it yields CASSLVATGEQYF.

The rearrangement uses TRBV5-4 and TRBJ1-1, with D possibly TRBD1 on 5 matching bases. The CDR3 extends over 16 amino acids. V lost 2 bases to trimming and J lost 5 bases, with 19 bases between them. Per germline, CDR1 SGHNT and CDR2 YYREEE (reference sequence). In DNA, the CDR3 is TGTGCCAGCAGCTTTACGGGACGATGGGCACCGACTGAAGCTTTCTTT. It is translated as CASSFTGRWAPTEAFF.

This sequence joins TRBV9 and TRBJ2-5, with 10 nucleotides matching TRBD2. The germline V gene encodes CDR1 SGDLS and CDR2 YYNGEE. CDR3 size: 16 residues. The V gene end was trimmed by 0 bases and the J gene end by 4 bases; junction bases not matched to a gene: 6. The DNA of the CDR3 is TGTGCCAGCAGCGTAGGGGCTAGCGGGGGATCAGAGACCCAGTACTTC. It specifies CASSVGASGGSETQYF.

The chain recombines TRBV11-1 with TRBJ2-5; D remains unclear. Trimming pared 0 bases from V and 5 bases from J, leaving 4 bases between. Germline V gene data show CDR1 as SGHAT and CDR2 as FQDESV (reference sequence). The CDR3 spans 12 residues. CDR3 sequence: CASSLAGETQYF. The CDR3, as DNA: TGTGCCAGCAGCTTAGCTGGGGAGACCCAGTACTTC.